These 5 T cell receptor beta chains share one sample of origin, sequenced in a study of immune cell composition in non-small cell lung cancer (dated by TCRdb to 2016 to 2017). Libraries were constructed by the immunoSEQ multiplex PCR assay. Not all clones reach the TCRdb copy of this immuneACCESS table, which keeps in-frame sequences only. Checked studies attribute under half of the gap to unresolved V genes and leave the rest unexplained. This sample is represented by 2,000 to 2,500 clones; roughly 70% of them were singletons. The ten largest account for under 15% of the sample. Normal lung samples were non-adjacent lung tissue taken as far from the tumour as possible, at least 3 cm away, from the same patient. The sequencing sample was made of non-adjacent lung tissue. The source is a human donor with non-small cell lung cancer.

V is TRBV11-1 and J is TRBJ2-3; 7 bases are a match to TRBD1. Germline V gives CDR1 SGHAT, CDR2 FQDESV (reference sequence). Trimming cost V 5 bases and J 6 bases; bases outside gene matches: 8. The CDR3 spans 14 residues. The CDR3 nucleotides are TGTGCCAGCAGCACTTACAGGGGAGCCGATACGCAGTATTTT. Translating it yields CASSTYRGADTQYF.

The chain links TRBV18 to TRBJ2-7; TRBD1 aligns across 7 bases. The CDR3 is 15 amino acids. Germline V gene sequence: CDR1 KGHSH, CDR2 LQKENI. Losses at the gene ends were 3 bases for V and 2 bases for J; bases not matched to a gene: 7. CDR3 in amino acids: CASSPRQGLTYEQYF. Written as DNA, the CDR3 is TGTGCCAGCTCACCCCGACAGGGCCTTACCTACGAGCAGTACTTC.

The chain carries TRBV7-9 and TRBJ2-3; no definite D call. CDR1 SEHNR and CDR2 FQNEAQ come from the germline V gene (reference sequence). The CDR3 contains 13 residues. V shed 2 bases and J shed 4 bases, with 7 bases lying between them. CDR3 nucleotides: TGTGCCAGCAGCTTATTCTTCGCAGATACGCAGTATTTT. This sequence encodes CASSLFFADTQYF.

The chain employs TRBV9 and TRBJ2-2; TRBD2 aligns across 8 bases. The germline V gene encodes CDR1 SGDLS and CDR2 YYNGEE. This CDR3 spans 20 amino acids. V lost 1 base to trimming and J lost 3 bases; unmatched junction nucleotides: 17. CDR3 sequence reads: CASSVPLGGSGERDTGELFF. For the CDR3, the DNA is TGTGCCAGCAGCGTACCCCTCGGAGGTAGCGGGGAGAGGGACACCGGGGAGCTGTTTTTT. Drawing the rest from reference TRBV9 and TRBJ2-2, the complete variable domain is DSGVTQTPKHLITATGQRVTLRCSPRSGDLSVYWYQQSLDQGLQFLIQYYNGEERAKGNILERFSAQQFPDLHSELNLSSLELGDSALYFCASSVPLGGSGERDTGELFFGEGSRLTVL.

The V gene is TRBV28, the J gene TRBJ1-3; 8 positions agree with TRBD1. The length of the CDR3 is 11 residues. V trimming: 3 bases; J trimming: 12 bases; junction bases outside the gene matches: 1. Germline values: CDR1 MDHEN, CDR2 SYDVKM. For the CDR3, the DNA is TGTGCCAGCAGTTTTGGACAGGGCATATATTTT. This codes for CASSFGQGIYF.